The clone carrying this TCR beta chain appeared a few times. Its target is not known. V was pared by 3 bases and J by 6 bases, with 11 bases between. The V gene's germline CDR1 is SGHTA and CDR2 FQGNSA. The CDR3 runs to 13 residues. Healthy Caucasians, and only they, were the donors. TCRdb re-called the 5' RACE reads with MiXCR, one entry per CDR3 protein. The profile shows 400,000 to 650,000 distinct CDR3 sequences, roughly 21% of them singletons. This entry comes from a study of identical twins. The study's findings and limits: Excess sharing between twins was weaker in beta out-of-frame sequences. Monozygotic twins shared more out-of-frame TCR alpha than recombination models predicted.

These data were also filed under a second study, of T cells expressing NK-cell markers. That work adds: Of CD8+ T cells, roughly 1.0-7.5% belonged to dominant NKG2C+ clonotypes in several donors.

This TCR was sampled from a woman aged 18-29 years in good health. The chain is built from TRBV7-2 and TRBJ2-5; TRBD1 or TRBD2 may be the D gene (5 bases each). The sample consisted of CD4+ T cells sorted from blood. The CDR3 nucleotides read TGTGCCAGCAGCTTTGGGGGTATAAAGACCCAGTACTTC. Amino acids: CASSFGGIKTQYF. Together with reference TRBV7-2 and TRBJ2-5, the CDR3 gives the full variable domain: GAGVSQSPSNKVTEKGKDVELRCDPISGHTALYWYRQSLGQGLEFLIYFQGNSAPDKSGLPSDRFSAERTGGSVSTLTIQRTQQEDSAVYLCASSFGGIKTQYFGPGTRLLVL.